Following are 17 T cell receptor beta chains from one sample sequenced in a study of blood T cell repertoires in COVID-19. Some clones are missing from TCRdb's copy, which holds only in-frame ones; the method was immunoSEQ multiplex PCR. The table shows fewer than 300,000 clones, with approximately 88% occurring only once. Material: PBMCs or T cells enriched from blood (not recorded which). All receptors derive from a woman aged 40 to 55 with acute COVID-19.

This chain connects TRBV10-3 to TRBJ1-2; TRBD1 aligns across 7 bases. The V and J ends lost 0 bases and 3 bases, in that order; junction bases with no gene match: 4. This CDR3 spans 15 amino acids. Looked up from germline, CDR1 is ENHRY and CDR2 is SYGVKD. CDR3 sequence: CAISESVGGYYGYTF. The CDR3 nucleotides are TGTGCCATCAGTGAGTCTGTAGGGGGCTACTATGGCTACACCTTC.

V usage is TRBV4-3 and J usage is TRBJ1-1; unclear D gene. The CDR3 covers 15 residues. CDR1 is LGHNA, CDR2 YSLEER, per germline. Trimming stripped 0 bases from V and 5 bases from J, with 13 bases between. CDR3 residues: CASSQDRSGKTEAFF. CDR3 bases: TGCGCCAGCAGCCAAGATCGTAGCGGAAAGACTGAAGCTTTCTTT.

V gene TRBV4-2 combines with J gene TRBJ1-5; possibly TRBD1 for D (5 bases). Trimming pared 1 base from V and 0 bases from J, leaving 10 bases between. CDR1 and CDR2 (germline): LGHNA, YNFKEQ. The CDR3 loop spans 16 amino acids. Written as DNA, the CDR3 is TGTGCCAGCAGCCAAGGGGAAGGGGCTAGCAATCAGCCCCAGCATTTT. This sequence encodes CASSQGEGASNQPQHF.

This chain links TRBV7-2 with TRBJ1-2, with D possibly matching TRBD1 (5 bases). CDR3 size: 14 residues. Trimming removed 1 base from V and 0 bases from J, with 6 bases in between. Germline CDR1 SGHTA, CDR2 FQGNSA. In DNA form, the CDR3 reads TGTGCCAGCAGCTTAGGACAGCCTAACTATGGCTACACCTTC. Encoded protein: CASSLGQPNYGYTF.

The chain links TRBV4-1 to TRBJ2-1, with 7 bases lining up with TRBD1. This CDR3 has 19 residues. The germline gives CDR1 MGHRA, CDR2 YSYEKL. V lost 5 bases, J lost 0 bases, and 16 bases stayed unmatched. The CDR3 DNA sequence: TGCGCCAGCAGCGATGTGACAGGGCTCGCGTGGAGCTCCTACAATGAGCAGTTCTTC. Protein product: CASSDVTGLAWSSYNEQFF.

The genes are TRBV13 and TRBJ2-5; tentatively, D is TRBD2 (6 bases). V dropped 8 bases and J dropped 2 bases, with 12 bases sitting between them. The CDR3 has 13 amino acids. The V gene's germline CDR1 is PRHDT and CDR2 FYEKMQ (reference sequence). CDR3 region: CASGSGRQETQYF. The CDR3 DNA sequence: TGTGCCAGCGGCAGTGGGAGGCAAGAGACCCAGTACTTC. The full variable domain, its missing parts supplied by reference TRBV13 and TRBJ2-5, is AAGVIQSPRHLIKEKRETATLKCYPIPRHDTVYWYQQGPGQDPQFLISFYEKMQSDKGSIPDRFSAQQFSDYHSELNMSSLELGDSALYFCASGSGRQETQYFGPGTRLLVL.

This chain joins TRBV29-1 and TRBJ1-2, with 8 bases fitting TRBD1. The CDR3 spans 12 residues. The ends lost 3 bases at V and 6 bases at J; junction bases unmatched: 3. The germline CDR1 and CDR2 sequences are SQVTM and ANQGSEA. The CDR3 sequence: CSVDTGGDGYTF. The CDR3 coding sequence is TGCAGCGTTGATACAGGGGGGGATGGCTACACCTTC.

The V call is TRBV30, the J call TRBJ2-5; D is possibly TRBD2 (5 bases). The CDR3 has 11 residues. Germline CDR1 and CDR2: GTSNPN and SVGIG (reference sequence). V dropped 2 bases and J dropped 5 bases, with 6 bases sitting between them. CDR3 protein: CAWSWEETQYF. In DNA form, the CDR3 reads TGTGCCTGGAGTTGGGAGGAGACCCAGTACTTC.

This clone was seen many times. The rearrangement links TRBV7-9 to TRBJ1-6; D is uncertain. Trimming left V 5 bases short and J 7 bases short, with 15 bases between. Germline lookup yields CDR1 SEHNR and CDR2 FQNEAQ (reference sequence). The CDR3 has 15 amino acids. This chain's CDR3 is CASSVQAIGNSPLHF. The CDR3 nucleotides are TGTGCCAGCAGCGTACAAGCGATCGGGAATTCACCCCTCCACTTT. Supplemented by reference TRBV7-9 and TRBJ1-6, the full variable domain reads DTGVSQNPRHKITKRGQNVTFRCDPISEHNRLYWYRQTLGQGPEFLTYFQNEAQLEKSRLLSDRFSAERPKGSFSTLEIQRTEQGDSAMYLCASSVQAIGNSPLHFGNGTRLTVT.

DNA of the CDR3: TGTGCCAGCAGTTTTGGGCTAGCGGGAGGGCAACTTACGACAGATACGCAGTATTTT. Amino acid sequence: CASSFGLAGGQLTTDTQYF. The rearrangement links TRBV27 to TRBJ2-3, with TRBD2 matching 12 bases. V lost 3 bases, J lost 3 bases, and 13 bases stayed unmatched. CDR1 and CDR2 from the germline V gene are MNHEY and SMNVEV (reference sequence). CDR3 length equals 19 residues.

The V and J genes are TRBV10-3 and TRBJ1-6, with D perhaps matching TRBD1 (6 bases). CDR1 and CDR2 from the germline V gene are ENHRY and SYGVKD. There are 14 residues in the CDR3. Trimming removed 7 bases at V and 3 bases at J, with 10 bases between. The CDR3 loop reads CAITPGDYNSPLHF. The CDR3 DNA reads TGTGCCATCACTCCAGGGGACTATAATTCACCCCTCCACTTT.

This chain connects TRBV4-1 to TRBJ2-1, with 9 bases aligning to TRBD2. The V segment lost 4 bases and the J segment 9 bases; nucleotides outside the gene matches: 7. The CDR3 sequence is 14 residues long. CDR1 and CDR2 (germline): MGHRA, YSYEKL. DNA for the CDR3: TGCGCCAGCAGCCCCGGACTAGCGCGCCCTGAGCAGTTCTTC. It translates to CASSPGLARPEQFF.

CDR3 amino acids: CASSSYSQGTQPQHF. As DNA, the CDR3 is TGTGCCAGCAGCTCCTATTCCCAGGGAACGCAGCCCCAGCATTTT. The chain is built from TRBV7-2 and TRBJ1-5; D might be TRBD1 (5 bases). Germline-derived CDR1 and CDR2 are SGHTA and FQGNSA. This CDR3 is 15 amino acids long. Trimming took 4 bases from V and 7 from J, leaving 17 bases between them.

The V gene is TRBV28, the J gene TRBJ2-7; TRBD2 agrees at 10 bases. Germline values: CDR1 MDHEN, CDR2 SYDVKM. This CDR3 region has 15 residues. V shed 5 bases, J shed 3 bases, and the junction held 7 bases outside the gene matches. The CDR3: CASSETSGTIYEQYF. The DNA of the CDR3 is TGTGCCAGCAGTGAAACTAGCGGGACAATCTACGAGCAGTACTTC.

J is TRBJ2-2 and V is TRBV24-1; TRBD1 matches at 12 bases. Trimming removed 6 bases from V and 3 bases from J; junction bases left unmatched: 10. The CDR3 contains 18 residues. Germline V gene sequence: CDR1 KGHDR, CDR2 SFDVKD. This CDR3 reads CATSPPGQGAVDTGELFF. The CDR3 bases are TGTGCCACCAGTCCGCCGGGACAGGGGGCAGTGGACACCGGGGAGCTGTTTTTT.

This chain uses TRBV10-2 with TRBJ2-3, with TRBD2 as a possible D gene (7 bases). The CDR3 has 16 amino acids. Germline V lookup: CDR1 WSHSY, CDR2 SAAADI. Trimming left V 7 bases short and J 2 bases short, with 19 bases between. In DNA form, the CDR3 reads TGCGCCAGCACAATAACCAGCGGGACATCCACAGATACGCAGTATTTT. It translates to CASTITSGTSTDTQYF.

This clone has just one count. CDR3 coding DNA: TGTGCCAGTAAGGTGGATGTCGGGGGGAGTGAAAAACTGTTTTTT. Translation gives CASKVDVGGSEKLFF. The chain carries TRBV19 and TRBJ1-4; D is perhaps TRBD1 (5 bases). V lost 7 bases and J lost 7, with 19 bases in between. Germline V gene lookup returns CDR1 LNHDA and CDR2 SQIVND (reference sequence). The CDR3 runs to 15 residues.